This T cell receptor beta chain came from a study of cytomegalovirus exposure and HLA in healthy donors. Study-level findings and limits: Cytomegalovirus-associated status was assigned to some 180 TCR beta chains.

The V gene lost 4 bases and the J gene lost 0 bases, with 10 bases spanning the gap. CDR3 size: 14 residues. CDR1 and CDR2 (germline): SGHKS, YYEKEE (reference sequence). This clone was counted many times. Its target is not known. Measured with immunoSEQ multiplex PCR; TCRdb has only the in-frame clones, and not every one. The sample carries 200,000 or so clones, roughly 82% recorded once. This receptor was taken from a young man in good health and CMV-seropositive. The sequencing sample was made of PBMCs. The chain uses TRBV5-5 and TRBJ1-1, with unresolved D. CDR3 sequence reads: CASSLKQMNTEAFF. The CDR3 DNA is TGTGCCAGCAGCCTCAAACAAATGAACACTGAAGCTTTCTTT.